Listed below are T cell receptor beta chains from one sample, sequenced in a study of blood T cell repertoires in COVID-19. Assay: immunoSEQ multiplex PCR; the TCRdb copy retains only in-frame clones and omits some. The sample lists 200,000 to 250,000 clones; approximately 82% were seen once. Specimen: peripheral blood. The source is a man younger than 40 who had recovered from COVID-19. CDR3s include the opening cysteine and the closing phenylalanine or tryptophan. D genes are given only for firm matches. A clone size is listed for some rows: how often the clone was seen (once, few, many), or a class if it is expanded.

>TRBJ1-5|TRBD1|TRBV19|.
CASTGQGGNQPQHF
TGTGCCAGTACCGGACAGGGTGGCAATCAGCCCCAGCATTTT
>TRBJ2-1|.|TRBV3-1/TRBV3-2|.
CASSLTVDNEQFF
TGTGCCAGCAGCCTGACAGTGGACAATGAGCAGTTCTTC
>TRBJ2-3|TRBD2|TRBV5-4|once
CASSKGLAGGGTDTQYF
TGTGCCAGCAGCAAGGGACTAGCGGGGGGGGGCACAGATACGCAGTATTTT
>TRBJ2-5|.|TRBV6-6|.
CASSQNQETQYF
TGTGCCAGCAGCCAGAATCAGGAGACCCAGTACTTC
>TRBJ1-1|TRBD1|TRBV18|.
CASSPQLQGANTEAFF
TGTGCCAGCTCACCACAGCTACAGGGGGCGAACACTGAAGCTTTCTTT
>TRBJ1-5|.|TRBV28|once
CASSSTGLYSNQPQHF
TGTGCCAGCAGTTCTACAGGGCTATATAGCAATCAGCCCCAGCATTTT
>TRBJ1-2|.|TRBV1|.
CTSSQDSSYGYTF
TGCACCAGCAGCCAAGACAGTTCCTATGGCTACACCTTC
>TRBJ1-6|.|TRBV9|.
CASSVVAMANSPLHF
TGTGCCAGCAGCGTAGTAGCAATGGCTAATTCACCCCTCCACTTT
>TRBJ1-4|.|TRBV19|.
CASSTLDSINEKLFF
TGTGCCAGTAGTACCCTGGACAGTATTAATGAAAAACTGTTTTTT
>TRBJ1-5|.|TRBV2|.
CASSGGVPWDQPQHF
TGTGCCAGCAGTGGGGGGGTTCCTTGGGATCAGCCCCAGCATTTT
>TRBJ2-5|TRBD2|TRBV5-4|once
CASSLAGLAGIRETQYF
TGTGCCAGCAGCTTGGCTGGACTAGCGGGGATTAGAGAGACCCAGTACTTC
>TRBJ2-1|.|TRBV7-3|.
CASSKTSDEQFF
TGTGCCAGCAGCAAAACTAGTGATGAGCAGTTCTTC
>TRBJ2-3|TRBD2|TRBV5-1|many
CASSLGGRALAGTDTQYF
TGCGCCAGCAGCTTGGGAGGGCGTGCACTAGCGGGCACAGATACGCAGTATTTT
>TRBJ1-1|.|TRBV6-1|once
CASSDQGRMNTEAFF
TGTGCCAGCAGTGATCAGGGGCGTATGAACACTGAAGCTTTCTTT
>TRBJ2-1|TRBD2|TRBV28|once
CASSSASPGTSPKQFF
TGTGCCAGCAGTTCCGCCAGTCCCGGGACTAGCCCGAAGCAGTTCTTC
>TRBJ1-1|.|TRBV3-1/TRBV3-2|.
CASSQWGPGNTEAFF
TGTGCCAGCAGCCAATGGGGCCCCGGGAACACTGAAGCTTTCTTT
>TRBJ2-1|.|TRBV5-1|.
CASTPGDSDEQFF
TGCGCCAGCACGCCCGGGGATAGTGATGAGCAGTTCTTC
>TRBJ1-2|TRBD1|TRBV3-1/TRBV3-2|.
CASSPRTGAGRLYTF
TGTGCCAGCAGCCCACGTACAGGGGCCGGTCGTCTCTACACCTTC
>TRBJ2-5|.|TRBV9|.
CASSRTGNQETQYF
TGTGCCAGCAGCCGTACAGGGAACCAAGAGACCCAGTACTTC
>TRBJ2-1|TRBD2|TRBV5-4|.
CASSVPGGDNNEQFF
TGTGCCAGCAGCGTCCCGGGGGGAGATAACAATGAGCAGTTCTTC
>TRBJ2-7|.|TRBV6-5|.
CASSYLEEGYEQYF
TGTGCCAGCAGTTACCTCGAGGAGGGCTACGAGCAGTACTTC
>TRBJ2-7|.|TRBV11-2|.
CASSRQGYEQYF
TGTGCCAGCAGCCGGCAGGGTTACGAGCAGTACTTC
>TRBJ2-6|.|TRBV29-1|.
CSAGHGYAGANVLTF
TGCAGCGCCGGACACGGCTATGCTGGGGCCAACGTCCTGACTTTC